This T cell receptor (beta chain) was identified during a study of T cells after yellow fever vaccination. TCRdb re-called the 5' RACE reads with MiXCR, one entry per CDR3 protein. Of about 320,000 distinct CDR3 sequences in the sample, approximately 7% were seen once. Germline CDR1 DFQATT, CDR2 SNEGSKA (reference sequence). The CDR3 spans 13 residues. V was shortened by 1 base and J by 1 base, with 6 bases between the two germline ends. This clonotype showed up many times. The chain recombines TRBV20-1 with TRBJ2-3; D is undetermined. The sequencing here drew on PBMCs, taken roughly seven weeks after the first yellow fever vaccination. The sequence was obtained from a man aged 18 to 35 who received the YFV17D yellow fever vaccine. The CDR3 DNA is TGCAGTGCTAGAGTTGGCGGCACAGATACGCAGTATTTT. Translating gives CSARVGGTDTQYF.